This TCR beta chain emerged from a study of shared clonotypes between healthy human individuals. The trim removed 6 bases at V and 5 bases at J, leaving 6 bases unmatched. The CDR3 consists of 13 residues. Germline CDR1 reads SNHLY; CDR2 reads FYNNEI. Assay: immunoSEQ multiplex PCR; the TCRdb copy retains only in-frame clones and omits some. The sample has more than 2 million clones; approximately 95% are singletons. The specimen was naive CD4+ T cells sorted from blood. Stated subset: CD45RA+ positively selected. This rearrangement joins TRBV2 to TRBJ1-2, with 7 bases lining up with TRBD1. The clonotype comes from a man aged 18 to 30 in good health. CDR3 sequence: CASRDPGQYGYTF. The CDR3, as DNA: TGTGCCAGCAGAGACCCGGGACAGTATGGCTACACCTTC.